These 17 T cell receptor beta chains were all obtained from the same sample, sequenced in a study of T cells in Graves' hyperthyroidism and ophthalmopathy. Amplified regions were TCR beta CDR3 sequences from RNA transcripts. Researchers ran a first-round RT-PCR on the TCR CDR3 using the HTBI primer set. TCRdb analysed the multiplex PCR reads with MiXCR anew, one entry per CDR3 protein. The sample holds 350,000 or so distinct CDR3 sequences, roughly a sixth seen once. The sample comprised blood. The receptors were gathered from a woman in her twenties or thirties with Graves' hyperthyroidism that later progressed to Graves' ophthalmopathy.

This clonotype was seen many times. The chain couples TRBV19 to TRBJ1-5; tentative D call: TRBD1 (6 bases). Germline-derived CDR1 and CDR2 are LNHDA and SQIVND (reference sequence). There are 14 residues in the CDR3. The V and J ends lost 8 bases and 7 bases respectively, with 18 bases between them. In DNA, the CDR3 is TGTGCCAGTCGTCCCGGGACGAGGGGGCAGCCCCAGCATTTT. Translated: CASRPGTRGQPQHF.

This clonotype was seen ten or more times. This sequence joins TRBV28 and TRBJ2-1; weak D call: TRBD1 (5 bases). The germline V gene has CDR1 MDHEN and CDR2 SYDVKM. The CDR3 totals 16 residues. V was cut by 8 bases and J by 1 base, with 18 bases left in between. CDR3 in amino acids: CASSRNLGVSYNEQFF. As DNA, the CDR3 is TGTGCCAGCTCCCGGAACCTAGGGGTGTCCTACAATGAGCAGTTCTTC. Full variable domain (missing parts from reference TRBV28 and TRBJ2-1): DVKVTQSSRYLVKRTGEKVFLECVQDMDHENMFWYRQDPGLGLRLIYFSYDVKMKEKGDIPEGYSVSREKKERFSLILESASTNQTSMYLCASSRNLGVSYNEQFFGPGTRLTVL.

This clonotype was found many times. The chain carries TRBV28 and TRBJ1-2, with D hard to call. The CDR3 extends over 15 amino acids. V lost 6 bases and J 8 bases, leaving 22 bases between the germline ends. Germline V gives CDR1 MDHEN, CDR2 SYDVKM. The CDR3 reads CASRPDGSYFSGYTF. The CDR3 region has the DNA TGTGCCAGCAGACCAGACGGTTCCTATTTCTCGGGCTACACCTTC.

This clonotype was seen ten or more times. The genes are TRBV5-6 and TRBJ1-1; tentatively, D is TRBD1 (6 bases). CDR1 is SGHDT, CDR2 YYEEEE, per germline. Trimming left V 4 bases short and J 6 bases short, with 13 bases between. This CDR3 is 13 amino acids long. The CDR3 here is CASSMPTGSEAFF. CDR3 DNA sequence: TGTGCCAGCAGCATGCCGACAGGTTCTGAAGCTTTCTTT.

At least ten counts were recorded for this clonotype. The rearrangement links TRBV2 to TRBJ2-2, with 9 bases aligning to TRBD1. Trimming cost V 5 bases and J 3 bases; bases outside gene matches: 4. Germline assignment: CDR1 SNHLY and CDR2 FYNNEI. The CDR3 has 15 residues. CDR3 region: CASSRDRAYTGELFF. DNA of the CDR3: TGTGCCAGCAGTAGGGACAGGGCCTACACCGGGGAGCTGTTTTTT.

The J gene is TRBJ2-1, the V gene TRBV3-1, with 8 bases lining up with TRBD1. From germline, CDR1 is LGHDT and CDR2 YNNKEL (reference sequence). The CDR3 runs 13 residues. Unmatched junction bases numbered 4, after V lost 0 bases and J lost 12 bases. For the CDR3, the DNA is TGTGCCAGCAGCCAAGATCTCACAGGGGGGCAGTTCTTC. This sequence encodes CASSQDLTGGQFF.

This clonotype was seen many times. The J gene is TRBJ2-7, the V gene TRBV5-1; possible D gene TRBD1, 5 bases. In germline, CDR1 is SGHRS, CDR2 YFSETQ. The CDR3 totals 14 residues. V dropped 3 bases and J dropped 3 bases, with 13 bases sitting between them. CDR3 bases: TGCGCCAGCAGCTGGACACTTTCGGGCTACGAGCAGTACTTC. Protein sequence: CASSWTLSGYEQYF. The full variable domain, with the rest looked up from reference TRBV5-1 and TRBJ2-7, is KAGVTQTPRYLIKTRGQQVTLSCSPISGHRSVSWYQQTPGQGLQFLFEYFSETQRNKGNFPGRFSGRQFSNSRSEMNVSTLELGDSALYLCASSWTLSGYEQYFGPGTRLTVT.

This clonotype was detected ten times or more. V usage is TRBV29-1 and J usage is TRBJ2-6, with TRBD1 matching 9 bases. Per the germline V gene, CDR1 is SQVTM and CDR2 is ANQGSEA. Trimming cost V 5 bases and J 0 bases; bases outside gene matches: 5. The CDR3 is 16 amino acids. The CDR3 region has the DNA TGCAGCGTTATTGGACAGGGGAGCTCTGGGGCCAACGTCCTGACTTTC. It encodes CSVIGQGSSGANVLTF.

This clonotype showed up just a few times. CDR3 amino acids: CATSDLGLGYTF. CDR3 nucleotides: TGTGCCACCAGTGATTTGGGACTCGGCTACACCTTC. The gene calls are TRBV24-1 and TRBJ1-2, with D hard to call. The CDR3 consists of 12 residues. Trimming cost V 0 bases and J 8 bases, with 6 bases left between them. Germline-derived CDR1 and CDR2 are KGHDR and SFDVKD.

This clonotype was detected many times. The V gene is TRBV19, the J gene TRBJ2-2; D gene unclear. The V end was cut by 5 bases, the J end by 2 bases, with 6 bases between. CDR1 and CDR2 from the germline V gene are LNHDA and SQIVND (reference sequence). This CDR3 has 13 amino acids. Here the CDR3 reads CASSAANTGELFF. The CDR3, as DNA: TGTGCCAGTAGTGCAGCTAACACCGGGGAGCTGTTTTTT.

The chain uses TRBV29-1 and TRBJ2-3, with D uncertain. Trimming removed 0 bases at V and 2 bases at J, with 6 bases between. Germline V CDR1 and CDR2: SQVTM, ANQGSEA. This CDR3 comprises 13 residues. CDR3 DNA sequence: TGCAGCGTTGAAGACCGCGACACAGATACGCAGTATTTT. Translated: CSVEDRDTDTQYF.

The chain uses TRBV6-1 and TRBJ2-7; TRBD1 aligns across 7 bases. CDR1 MNHNS and CDR2 SASEGT come from the germline V gene. V lost 5 bases, J lost 1 base, and 5 bases stayed unmatched. This CDR3 is 14 amino acids long. CDR3 nucleotide sequence: TGTGCCAGCAGTTTCAACAGGGGATCCTACGAGCAGTACTTC. The encoded protein is CASSFNRGSYEQYF.

This clonotype was seen a handful of times. The rearrangement uses TRBV19 and TRBJ1-3; a possible D gene is TRBD1 (6 bases). The CDR3 sequence is 14 residues long. V was cut by 7 bases and J by 0 bases, with 10 bases left in between. In germline, CDR1 is LNHDA, CDR2 SQIVND (reference sequence). The CDR3: CASKGGISGNTIYF. The CDR3 nucleotides read TGTGCCAGTAAGGGGGGCATCTCTGGAAACACCATATATTTT.

At least ten counts were recorded for this clonotype. The gene calls are TRBV6-1 and TRBJ1-2; no clear D gene. Germline V gene lookup returns CDR1 MNHNS and CDR2 SASEGT. The CDR3 extends over 14 amino acids. V lost 5 bases, J lost 5 bases, and 15 bases lay in between. DNA of the CDR3: TGTGCCAGCAGTTCAGCCAGGCAAAGGTATGGCTACACCTTC. Protein product: CASSSARQRYGYTF.

In its sample, this clonotype was seen a few times. Relative to the germline gene, one junction end is altered; a read error may explain this. V is TRBV18 and J is TRBJ2-1; 9 bases line up with TRBD1. Per the germline V gene, CDR1 is KGHSH and CDR2 is LQKENI. The CDR3 covers 14 residues. The CDR3 spells CAGSRQGAYNEQFF. Written as DNA, the CDR3 is TGTGCCGGCTCTCGACAGGGGGCCTACAATGAGCAGTTCTTC.

Many counts were recorded for this clonotype. The chain combines TRBV27 with TRBJ1-5; 7 bases agree with TRBD1. Unmatched junction bases numbered 5, after V lost 0 bases and J lost 3 bases. Germline CDR1 is MNHEY and CDR2 is SMNVEV (reference sequence). The CDR3 is 16 amino acids. CDR3 protein: CASSLSGQLYNQPQHF. CDR3 DNA: TGTGCCAGCAGTTTATCGGGACAGCTTTACAATCAGCCCCAGCATTTT.

There are many counts of this clonotype. This rearrangement joins TRBV18 to TRBJ2-3; maybe TRBD2 (6 bases). The V gene lost 4 bases and the J gene lost 7 bases, with 15 bases spanning the gap. The length of the CDR3 is 14 residues. In germline, CDR1 is KGHSH, CDR2 LQKENI. The CDR3 region is CASSLGSLVHTQYF. Written as DNA, the CDR3 is TGTGCCAGCTCACTCGGGAGCCTTGTTCATACGCAGTATTTT.